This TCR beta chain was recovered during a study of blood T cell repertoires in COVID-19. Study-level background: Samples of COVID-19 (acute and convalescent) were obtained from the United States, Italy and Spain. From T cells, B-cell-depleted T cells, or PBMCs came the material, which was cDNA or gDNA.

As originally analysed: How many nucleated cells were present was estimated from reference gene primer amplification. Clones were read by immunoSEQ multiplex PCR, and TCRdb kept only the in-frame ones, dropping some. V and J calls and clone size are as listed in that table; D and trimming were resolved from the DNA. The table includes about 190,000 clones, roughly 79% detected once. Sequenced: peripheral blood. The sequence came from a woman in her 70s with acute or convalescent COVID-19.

The CDR3 sequence: CSGGEGSGEQYF. The CDR3 DNA follows: TGCAGCGGGGGGGAGGGTTCCGGCGAGCAGTACTTC. This rearrangement joins TRBV29-1 to TRBJ2-7; 7 bases line up with TRBD2. The V gene end was trimmed by 7 bases and the J gene end by 6 bases; junction bases not matched to a gene: 9. The CDR3 extends over 12 amino acids. The germline CDR1 and CDR2 sequences are SQVTM and ANQGSEA.